The T cell receptor (beta chain) described here comes from a study of sequential checkpoint blockade in melanoma. Whole-study context: Patients were randomized 1:1 to nivolumab-then-ipilimumab or ipilimumab-then-nivolumab first-line. After both sequences, patients received maintenance nivolumab.

Treatment denoted: randomized to nivolumab then ipilimumab (arm A) or the reverse (arm B). None of the patients previously received DNA-damaging chemotherapy. PBMC sorting kept live CD3+CD8+ cells without CD19 or CD56. This clone came up once. Produced via immunoSEQ multiplex PCR; TCRdb's table is partial and in-frame only. This sample has around 7,000 clones; around 78% occur once, and the top ten carry 7.4%. V lost 4 bases to trimming and J lost 2 bases, with 6 bases between them. The CDR3 loop spans 12 amino acids. Germline V gene data show CDR1 as MNHEY and CDR2 as SMNVEV (reference sequence). The chain has TRBV27 and TRBJ2-7; D is undetermined. This receptor was taken from a human donor with melanoma. Source: CD8+ T cells sorted from blood (inferred from file names), taken from a patient given nivolumab and ipilimumab in sequence. The CDR3 here is CASSSTPYEQYF. CDR3 in DNA: TGTGCCAGCAGTTCTACCCCCTACGAGCAGTACTTC.